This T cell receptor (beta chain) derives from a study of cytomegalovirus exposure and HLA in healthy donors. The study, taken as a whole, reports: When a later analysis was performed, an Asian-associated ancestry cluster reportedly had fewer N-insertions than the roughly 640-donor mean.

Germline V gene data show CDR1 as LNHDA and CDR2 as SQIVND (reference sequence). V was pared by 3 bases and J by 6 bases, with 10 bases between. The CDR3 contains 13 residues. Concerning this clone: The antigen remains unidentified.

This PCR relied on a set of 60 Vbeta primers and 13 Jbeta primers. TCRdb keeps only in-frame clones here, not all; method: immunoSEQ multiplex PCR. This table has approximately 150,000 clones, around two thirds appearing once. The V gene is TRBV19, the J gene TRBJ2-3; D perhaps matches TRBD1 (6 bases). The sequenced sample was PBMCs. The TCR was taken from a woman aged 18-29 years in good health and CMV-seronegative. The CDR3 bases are TGTGCCAGTAGTATGCAAAGGGGGGATACGCAGTATTTT. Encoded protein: CASSMQRGDTQYF.